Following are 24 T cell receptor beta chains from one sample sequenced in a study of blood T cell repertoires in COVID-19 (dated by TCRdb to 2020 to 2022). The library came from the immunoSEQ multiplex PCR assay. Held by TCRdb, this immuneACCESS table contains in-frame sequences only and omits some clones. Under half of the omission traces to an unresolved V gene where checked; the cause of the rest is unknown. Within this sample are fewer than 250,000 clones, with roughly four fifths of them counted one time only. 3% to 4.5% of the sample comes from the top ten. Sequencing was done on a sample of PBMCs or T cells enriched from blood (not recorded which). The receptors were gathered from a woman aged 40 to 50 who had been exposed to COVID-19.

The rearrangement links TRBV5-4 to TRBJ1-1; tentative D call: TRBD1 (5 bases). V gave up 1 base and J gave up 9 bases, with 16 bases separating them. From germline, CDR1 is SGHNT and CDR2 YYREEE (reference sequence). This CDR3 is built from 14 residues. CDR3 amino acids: CASSLRGTDNKAFF. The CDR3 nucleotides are TGTGCCAGCAGCTTGAGGGGCACGGATAATAAAGCTTTCTTT.

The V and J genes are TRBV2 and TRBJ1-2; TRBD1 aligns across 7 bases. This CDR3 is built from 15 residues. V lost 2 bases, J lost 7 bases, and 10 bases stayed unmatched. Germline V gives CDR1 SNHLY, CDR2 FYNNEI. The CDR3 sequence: CASSENGGGGSGYTF. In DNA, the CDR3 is TGTGCCAGCAGTGAAAACGGTGGAGGGGGCAGTGGCTACACCTTC.

The CDR3 DNA reads as TGTGCCCTCAGCGGCAGCCAATTCAACTATGGCTACACCTTC. It is translated as CALSGSQFNYGYTF. This chain joins TRBV30 and TRBJ1-2; D ambiguous. Trimming shortened V by 8 bases and J by 2 bases, and 18 bases separated the two germline ends. The germline V gene encodes CDR1 GTSNPN and CDR2 SVGIG (reference sequence). The length of the CDR3 is 14 residues.

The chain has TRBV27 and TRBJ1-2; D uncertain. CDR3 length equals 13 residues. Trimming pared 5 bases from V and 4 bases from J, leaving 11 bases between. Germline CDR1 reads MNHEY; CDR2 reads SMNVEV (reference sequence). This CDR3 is CASSPTTLYGYTF. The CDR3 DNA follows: TGTGCCAGCAGTCCGACAACCCTCTATGGCTACACCTTC.

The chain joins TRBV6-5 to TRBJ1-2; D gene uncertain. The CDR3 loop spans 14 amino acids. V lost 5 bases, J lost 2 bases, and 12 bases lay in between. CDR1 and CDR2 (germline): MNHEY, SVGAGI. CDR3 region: CASSTGGANYGYTF. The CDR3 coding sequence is TGTGCCAGCAGTACCGGAGGCGCGAACTATGGCTACACCTTC.

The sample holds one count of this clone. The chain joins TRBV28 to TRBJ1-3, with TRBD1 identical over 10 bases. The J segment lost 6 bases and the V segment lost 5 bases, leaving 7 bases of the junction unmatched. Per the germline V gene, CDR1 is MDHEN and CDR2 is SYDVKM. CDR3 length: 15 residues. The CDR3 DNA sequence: TGTGCCAGCAGTCTGGGGACAGGGGCAGAAAACACCATATATTTT. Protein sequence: CASSLGTGAENTIYF.

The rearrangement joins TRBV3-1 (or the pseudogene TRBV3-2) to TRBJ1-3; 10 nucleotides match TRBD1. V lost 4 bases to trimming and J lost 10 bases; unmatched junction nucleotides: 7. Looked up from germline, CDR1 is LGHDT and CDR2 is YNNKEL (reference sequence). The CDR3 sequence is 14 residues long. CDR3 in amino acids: CASSRGTGEQTIYF. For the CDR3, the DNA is TGTGCCAGCAGCCGAGGGACAGGGGAACAAACCATATATTTT.

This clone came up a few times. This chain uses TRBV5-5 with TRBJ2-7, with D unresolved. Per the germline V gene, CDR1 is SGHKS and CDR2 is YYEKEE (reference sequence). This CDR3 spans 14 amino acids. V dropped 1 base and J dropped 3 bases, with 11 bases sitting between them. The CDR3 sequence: CASSLFATNYEQYF. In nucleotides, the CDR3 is TGTGCCAGCAGCTTGTTTGCGACAAACTACGAGCAGTACTTC.

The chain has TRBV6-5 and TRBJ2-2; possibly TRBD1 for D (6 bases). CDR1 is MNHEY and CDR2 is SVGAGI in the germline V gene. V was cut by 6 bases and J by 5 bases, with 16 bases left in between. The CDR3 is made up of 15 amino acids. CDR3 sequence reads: CASSPGTRPTGELFF. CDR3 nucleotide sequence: TGTGCCAGCAGCCCAGGGACACGGCCGACCGGGGAGCTGTTTTTT.

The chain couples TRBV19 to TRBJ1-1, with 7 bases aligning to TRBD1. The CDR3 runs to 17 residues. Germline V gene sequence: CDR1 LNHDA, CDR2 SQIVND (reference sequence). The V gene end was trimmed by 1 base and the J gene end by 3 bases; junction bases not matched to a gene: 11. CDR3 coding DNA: TGTGCCAGTAGTATAGGGGCAGGGGGTAGGTACTACACTGAAGCTTTCTTT. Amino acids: CASSIGAGGRYYTEAFF.

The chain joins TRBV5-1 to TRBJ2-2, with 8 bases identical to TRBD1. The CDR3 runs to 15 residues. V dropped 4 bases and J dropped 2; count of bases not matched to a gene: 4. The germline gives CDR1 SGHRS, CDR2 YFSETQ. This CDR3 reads CASSIQGANTGELFF. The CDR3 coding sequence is TGCGCCAGCAGCATTCAGGGGGCTAACACCGGGGAGCTGTTTTTT.

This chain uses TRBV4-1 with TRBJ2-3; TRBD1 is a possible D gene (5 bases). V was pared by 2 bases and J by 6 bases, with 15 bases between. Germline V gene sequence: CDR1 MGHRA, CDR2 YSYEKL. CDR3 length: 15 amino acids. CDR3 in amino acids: CASSQNLGLADTQYF. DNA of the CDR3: TGCGCCAGCAGCCAAAATCTGGGGCTGGCCGATACGCAGTATTTT.

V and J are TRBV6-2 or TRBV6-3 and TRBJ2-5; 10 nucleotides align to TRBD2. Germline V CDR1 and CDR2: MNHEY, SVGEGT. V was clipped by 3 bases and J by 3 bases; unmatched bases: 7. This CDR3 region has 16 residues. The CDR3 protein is CASSYSSAGGKETQYF. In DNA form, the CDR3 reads TGTGCCAGCAGTTATTCCTCAGCGGGGGGGAAAGAGACCCAGTACTTC.

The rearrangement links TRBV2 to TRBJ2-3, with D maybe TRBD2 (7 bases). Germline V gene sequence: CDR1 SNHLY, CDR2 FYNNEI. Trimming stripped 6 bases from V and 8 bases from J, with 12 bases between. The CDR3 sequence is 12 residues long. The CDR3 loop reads CASSKGGVTQYF. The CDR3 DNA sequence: TGTGCCAGCAGCAAAGGGGGGGTTACGCAGTATTTT.

CDR3 in DNA: TGCGCCAGCAGCTTGGGACAGGGGGCCAATGAGCAGTTCTTC. Translated: CASSLGQGANEQFF. The rearrangement links TRBV5-1 to TRBJ2-1; 10 bases map to TRBD1. Germline V gene sequence: CDR1 SGHRS, CDR2 YFSETQ. CDR3 length equals 14 residues. Germline trimming cut 0 bases from V and 6 bases from J; bases unmatched to any gene: 0.

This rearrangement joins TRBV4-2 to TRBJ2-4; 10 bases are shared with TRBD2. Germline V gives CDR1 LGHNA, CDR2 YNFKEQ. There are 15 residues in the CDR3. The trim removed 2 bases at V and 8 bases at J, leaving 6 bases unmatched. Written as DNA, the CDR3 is TGTGCCAGCAGCCAACCGCCAGCGGGGGGGGACATTCAGTACTTC. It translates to CASSQPPAGGDIQYF.

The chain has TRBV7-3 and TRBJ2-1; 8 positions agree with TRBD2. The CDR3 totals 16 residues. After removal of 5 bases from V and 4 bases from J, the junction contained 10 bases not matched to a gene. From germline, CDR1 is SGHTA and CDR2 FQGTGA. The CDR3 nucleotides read TGTGCCAGCAGCATAAACGGACTAGCAGAATACAATGAGCAGTTCTTC. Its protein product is CASSINGLAEYNEQFF.

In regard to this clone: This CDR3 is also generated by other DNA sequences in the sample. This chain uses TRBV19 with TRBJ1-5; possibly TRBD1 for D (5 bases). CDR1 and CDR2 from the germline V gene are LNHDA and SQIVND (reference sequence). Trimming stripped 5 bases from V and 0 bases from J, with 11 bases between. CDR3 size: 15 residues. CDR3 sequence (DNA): TGTGCCAGTAGTCCTACAGGTTATAGCAATCAGCCCCAGCATTTT. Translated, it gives CASSPTGYSNQPQHF.

CDR3 sequence: CATSRDRNYGYTF. The CDR3 DNA follows: TGTGCCACCAGCAGAGACAGGAACTATGGCTACACCTTC. The chain couples TRBV15 to TRBJ1-2, with no clear D. The CDR3 extends over 13 amino acids. The V end was cut by 0 bases, the J end by 2 bases, with 4 bases between. CDR1 is LNHNV and CDR2 is YYDKDF in the germline V gene (reference sequence).

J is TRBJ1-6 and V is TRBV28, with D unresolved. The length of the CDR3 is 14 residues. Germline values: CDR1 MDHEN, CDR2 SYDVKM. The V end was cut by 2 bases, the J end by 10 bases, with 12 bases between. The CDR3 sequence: CASSLTGGESPLHF. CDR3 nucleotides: TGTGCCAGCAGTTTAACTGGTGGAGAGTCACCCCTCCACTTT.

The CDR3 DNA reads as TGTGCCAGCAGCCCTAAGCCCGGGACAGGGTTCTCTGGGGCCAACGTCCTGACTTTC. It is translated as CASSPKPGTGFSGANVLTF. This chain links TRBV7-3 with TRBJ2-6, with TRBD1 identical over 9 bases. V lost 5 bases and J lost 0; bases outside the gene matches: 11. The V gene's germline CDR1 is SGHTA and CDR2 FQGTGA. The CDR3 sequence is 19 residues long.

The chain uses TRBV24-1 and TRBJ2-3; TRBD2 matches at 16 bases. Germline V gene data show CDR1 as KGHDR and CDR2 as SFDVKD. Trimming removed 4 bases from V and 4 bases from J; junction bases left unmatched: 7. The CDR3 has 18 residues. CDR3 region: CATSDPGTSGGVSDTQYF. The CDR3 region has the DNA TGTGCCACCAGTGACCCCGGGACTAGCGGGGGGGTCTCAGATACGCAGTATTTT.

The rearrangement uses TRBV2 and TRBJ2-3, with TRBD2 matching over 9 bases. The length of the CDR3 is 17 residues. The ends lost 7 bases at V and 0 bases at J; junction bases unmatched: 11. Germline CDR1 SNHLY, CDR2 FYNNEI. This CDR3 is CASKRGSGGPSTDTQYF. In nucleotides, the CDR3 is TGTGCCAGCAAACGGGGTAGCGGGGGCCCGAGCACAGATACGCAGTATTTT.

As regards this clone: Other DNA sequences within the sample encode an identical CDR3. CDR3 sequence: CASSPTGVGEKLFF. For the CDR3, the DNA is TGTGCCAGCAGCCCGACAGGGGTCGGTGAAAAACTGTTTTTT. This chain links TRBV7-9 with TRBJ1-4, with TRBD1 matching over 8 bases. Germline values: CDR1 SEHNR, CDR2 FQNEAQ (reference sequence). V was pared by 5 bases and J by 7 bases, with 6 bases of the junction left unmatched. The CDR3 totals 14 residues.